This entry concerns a single TCR beta chain. Its antigen is still unknown. No quality values exist for individual bases; no much larger clone is one base distant. The record originates from a study of blood T cell repertoires in COVID-19 (dated by TCRdb to between 2020 and 2021). Describing the broader study: The collaborator samples originated in the United States, Italy and Spain and spanned the acute and convalescent phases of COVID-19. Where HLA class I and class II types were available, the types were taken from metadata supplied by the sample provider, not from assay-based typing. A de-identified subject ID, COVID-19 status, age in years and sex were almost always included in the sample metadata. The repertoires were made available in a free public database intended to serve as a resource for research on the immune response to SARS-CoV-2. Deeply sampled blood TCRbeta repertoires from subjects exposed to, actively infected with, or recovered from COVID-19 were included in the dataset. The material from the prospective study consisted of cDNA or gDNA derived from T cells, B-cell-depleted T cells, or PBMCs. Samples were obtained from the ongoing ImmuneRACE study (first 160 participants) and from about 1,300 subjects provided by 6 global collaborators.

The immunoSEQ Assay, a bias-controlled multiplex PCR, was used to amplify TCRbeta CDR3 regions from genomic DNA. On the authors' methods: Nucleated cell counts per sample were estimated from amplification of reference gene primers within the assay. To quantify the absolute abundance of each unique TCRbeta CDR3 rearrangement, sequence reads were collapsed and filtered. Productive Simpson clonality was computed per sample as the square root of Simpson's diversity index over productive rearrangements. TCRdb retrieved this table from immuneACCESS and kept in-frame rearrangements only. Not all clones are present; in checked studies, unresolved V genes account for under half, and no reason is known for the remainder. The V and J calls and the clone size are those of that table, but D and trimming were determined from the DNA. Recorded for this sample are roughly 180,000 clones; roughly 80% of them occurred a single time. The top ten clonotypes cover around 5.1% of the sample.

General conclusions and limits of the study: How much clinical and demographic metadata was included differed by source and by participant, and the metadata was provided uncurated.

Enrolling through a virtual design, the prospective study's participants ranged in age from roughly 18 to 89 years and lived across 24 United States geographic areas. In the prospective study, cohorts were assigned on the basis of participant-reported clinical history obtained from a screening survey and a study questionnaire. In the prospective study, whole blood, serum and a nasopharyngeal or oropharyngeal swab were collected from each participant by mobile phlebotomists. Prospective study participants could optionally give additional blood draws and questionnaires over a roughly two-month period. Before DNA extraction, blood samples from the prospective study were shipped at room temperature or frozen. This clonotype was sampled from a woman aged 35 to 49 with acute COVID-19. Sequencing was done on a sample of PBMCs or T cells enriched from blood (not recorded which).

The nucleotide sequence reads TGCGCCAGCAGCCAAGTGGGGGGCACTGAAGCTTTCTTT. Translated, it reads CASSQVGGTEAFF. The receptor chain draws on TRBV4-1 and TRBJ1-1; the D region possibly corresponds to TRBD1 (5 bases align). Between the V and J ends, shortened by 1 base and 4 bases respectively, the junction contains 7 bases. The CDR3 spans 13 residues, from the cysteine through the phenylalanine. Of all the DNA, just the CDR3 is kept, 39 bases in frame from base 1. CDR1 and CDR2 were assigned from the germline V gene as MGHRA and YSYEKL.